This is a list of T cell receptor beta chains from one sample in a study of shared clonotypes between healthy human individuals. Sequencing was performed with immunoSEQ multiplex PCR; in TCRdb, only in-frame clones are kept and a portion is missing. This sample yields around 600,000 clones, of which more than 95% are seen a single time; 0.3% belongs to the top ten. Sequenced input: naive CD8+ T cells sorted from blood. These receptors came from a man aged 25-45 years in good health. Both conserved end residues are part of each CDR3. D genes are given only for firm matches.

v_gene,d_gene,j_gene,CDR3aa,CDR3nt
TRBV4-1,.,TRBJ2-7,CASSQYSLDYEQYF,TGCGCCAGCAGCCAATACTCTTTGGACTACGAGCAGTACTTC
TRBV28,TRBD2,TRBJ2-7,CASKNIRERGSSYEQYF,TGTGCCAGCAAGAACATTAGGGAGCGGGGGAGCTCCTACGAGCAGTACTTC
TRBV5-6,TRBD2,TRBJ2-7,CASSYLAAGGVWEQYF,TGTGCCAGCAGCTACCTGGCGGCGGGAGGGGTCTGGGAGCAGTACTTC
TRBV9,TRBD1,TRBJ2-7,CASSVEGQGYEQYF,TGTGCCAGCAGCGTAGAGGGACAGGGGTACGAGCAGTACTTC
TRBV7-7,.,TRBJ2-1,CASSLIPEGDEQFF,TGTGCCAGCAGCCTTATTCCAGAGGGGGATGAGCAGTTCTTC
TRBV27,.,TRBJ2-5,CASSLSNWETQYF,TGTGCCAGCAGTTTATCCAACTGGGAGACCCAGTACTTC
TRBV7-2,.,TRBJ2-7,CASSLGSRRAFYEQYF,TGTGCCAGCAGCTTAGGTAGTCGGAGGGCCTTCTACGAGCAGTACTTC
TRBV28,TRBD1,TRBJ2-7,CASSLDRVTYEQYF,TGTGCCAGCAGTTTAGACAGGGTCACCTACGAGCAGTACTTC
TRBV9,TRBD2,TRBJ2-1,CASSPGTTTYNEQFF,TGTGCCAGCAGCCCCGGGACTACTACCTACAATGAGCAGTTCTTC
TRBV5-8,TRBD1,TRBJ1-2,CASSSRQGNYGYTF,TGTGCCAGCAGCTCCCGACAGGGAAACTATGGCTACACCTTC
TRBV4-3,.,TRBJ2-3,CASSQDGGASTDTQYF,TGCGCCAGCAGCCAAGATGGGGGAGCCTCCACAGATACGCAGTATTTT
TRBV6-5,.,TRBJ2-7,CASSTRQNYEQYF,TGTGCCAGCAGTACCCGACAGAACTACGAGCAGTACTTC
TRBV29-1,.,TRBJ1-2,CSVEPPKTFGYTF,TGCAGCGTTGAACCTCCCAAGACCTTCGGCTACACCTTC
TRBV7-8,TRBD2,TRBJ2-7,CASGFGLDLLDYEQYF,TGTGCCAGCGGGTTTGGACTAGATCTGTTAGATTACGAGCAGTACTTC
TRBV7-9,TRBD2,TRBJ2-7,CASSLWTSGRKYEQYF,TGTGCCAGCAGCCTATGGACTAGCGGGAGAAAGTACGAGCAGTACTTC
TRBV29-1,TRBD2,TRBJ2-1,CSVTGHGLAGAYNEQFF,TGCAGCGTGACAGGTCACGGACTAGCGGGAGCCTACAATGAGCAGTTCTTC
TRBV11-2,.,TRBJ2-3,CASSLATGTDTQYF,TGTGCCAGCAGCTTAGCGACGGGAACAGATACGCAGTATTTT
TRBV5-1,.,TRBJ1-2,CASSLDRNYGYTF,TGCGCCAGCAGCTTGGACAGGAACTATGGCTACACCTTC
TRBV30,TRBD2,TRBJ2-7,CAWSVLAGDEQYF,TGTGCCTGGAGTGTTCTAGCGGGGGACGAGCAGTACTTC
TRBV30,.,TRBJ1-1,CAWSVHGTEAFF,TGTGCCTGGAGTGTACACGGGACTGAAGCTTTCTTT
TRBV6-5,.,TRBJ1-5,CASSRLYDQPQHF,TGTGCCAGCAGCCGCCTTTACGATCAGCCCCAGCATTTT
TRBV7-8,TRBD1,TRBJ1-5,CASSLTPTGGAQPQHF,TGTGCCAGCAGCTTAACCCCGACAGGGGGCGCTCAGCCCCAGCATTTT
TRBV29-1,.,TRBJ2-7,CSALGQGPYEQYF,TGCAGCGCCCTGGGGCAGGGGCCCTACGAGCAGTACTTC
TRBV28,TRBD2,TRBJ2-3,CASSRTSGTDTQYF,TGTGCCAGCAGTCGGACTAGCGGCACAGATACGCAGTATTTT
TRBV7-9,TRBD2,TRBJ2-1,CASSATSGRASNEQFF,TGTGCCAGCAGCGCCACTAGCGGGAGGGCATCCAATGAGCAGTTCTTC
TRBV4-1,.,TRBJ2-6,CASSQGSGSPFSGANVLTF,TGCGCCAGCAGCCAAGGGTCTGGGTCCCCTTTCTCTGGGGCCAACGTCCTGACTTTC
TRBV18,.,TRBJ2-7,CASSPPSGEQYF,TGTGCCAGCTCACCACCGAGTGGCGAGCAGTACTTC
TRBV7-9,TRBD1,TRBJ1-3,CASSLAPGQGENTIYF,TGTGCCAGCAGCTTAGCCCCGGGACAGGGAGAAAACACCATATATTTT
TRBV14,.,TRBJ1-1,CASSQSGSNTEAFF,TGTGCCAGCAGCCAATCCGGGTCTAACACTGAAGCTTTCTTT
TRBV9,TRBD2,TRBJ2-3,CASSEAGVTDTQYF,TGTGCCAGCAGCGAAGCGGGAGTCACAGATACGCAGTATTTT
TRBV7-9,TRBD2,TRBJ2-4,CASSYRRGDKNIQYF,TGTGCCAGCAGCTATAGGCGGGGGGACAAAAACATTCAGTACTTC
TRBV9,TRBD2,TRBJ2-3,CASNGGLAGGVGADTQYF,TGTGCCAGCAACGGGGGACTAGCGGGAGGGGTCGGGGCAGATACGCAGTATTTT
TRBV25-1,.,TRBJ2-7,CASSESEWGAYEQYF,TGTGCCAGCAGTGAATCTGAATGGGGAGCCTACGAGCAGTACTTC
TRBV29-1,.,TRBJ2-1,CSVGPRPQFF,TGCAGCGTTGGACCCCGGCCCCAGTTCTTC
TRBV29-1,TRBD1,TRBJ1-2,CSVDYGTDSTNYGYTF,TGCAGCGTAGACTACGGGACAGACAGTACTAACTATGGCTACACCTTC
TRBV29-1,.,TRBJ1-1,CSVLPTRSMNTEAFF,TGCAGCGTTTTACCGACAAGGTCCATGAACACTGAAGCTTTCTTT
TRBV7-8,.,TRBJ2-3,CASSSLGNTQYF,TGTGCCAGCAGCTCACTCGGGAACACACAGTATTTT
TRBV6-5,.,TRBJ1-6,CASSYRQRHNSPLHF,TGTGCCAGCAGTTATAGACAGCGACATAATTCACCCCTCCACTTT
TRBV27,.,TRBJ2-7,CASSLLGTPYEQYF,TGTGCCAGCAGTTTACTGGGGACTCCCTACGAGCAGTACTTC
TRBV19,TRBD1,TRBJ2-7,CASSQGAYEQYF,TGTGCCAGTAGTCAGGGGGCCTACGAGCAGTACTTC
TRBV27,.,TRBJ1-4,CASAVDTATNEKLFF,TGTGCCAGCGCTGTCGACACTGCAACTAATGAAAAACTGTTTTTT